The clone carrying this T cell receptor beta chain appeared a few times. Its target is not known. These data come from a study of vaccination and CD4 T cells after COVID-19. Treatment: approximately nine-day PBMC culture with coronavirus spike peptide pools or control peptides (ViraFEST assay). V lost 6 bases, J lost 1 base, and 14 bases lay in between. Germline values: CDR1 MNHNS, CDR2 SASEGT. This CDR3 spans 15 amino acids. Sequenced with the Oncomine TCR Beta short-read assay was DNA taken from cultured CD4+ T cells. One entry per CDR3 protein, called by TCRdb with MiXCR from the PCR reads. In the table there are about 12,000 distinct CDR3 sequences, under 40% of which are singletons.

The V and J genes are TRBV6-1 and TRBJ2-3; D is undetermined. What was sequenced was cultured CD4+ T cells from blood. The sequence came from a human donor with COVID-19. The CDR3 DNA sequence: TGTGCCAGCAGGCCAGGATCGTTACGCACAGATACGCAGTATTTT. It encodes CASRPGSLRTDTQYF.